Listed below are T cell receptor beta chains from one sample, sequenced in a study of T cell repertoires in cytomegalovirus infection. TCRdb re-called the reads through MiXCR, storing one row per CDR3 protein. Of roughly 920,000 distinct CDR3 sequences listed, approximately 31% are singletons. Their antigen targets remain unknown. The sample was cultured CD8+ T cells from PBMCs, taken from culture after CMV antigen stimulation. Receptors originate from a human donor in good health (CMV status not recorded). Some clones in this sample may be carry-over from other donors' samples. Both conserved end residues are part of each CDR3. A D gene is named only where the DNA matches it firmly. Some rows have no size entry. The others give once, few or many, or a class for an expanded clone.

cdr3_aa: CASSLAGVGQPQHF; cdr3_nt: TGTGCCAGCAGCTTAGCAGGGGTGGGTCAGCCCCAGCATTTT; d_call: -; j_call: TRBJ1-5; v_call: TRBV7-9; clone_size: many
cdr3_aa: CASSEFFRDRVNTGELFF; cdr3_nt: TGTGCCAGCAGTGAATTTTTCCGGGACAGGGTAAACACCGGGGAGCTGTTTTTT; d_call: TRBD1; j_call: TRBJ2-2; v_call: TRBV25-1; clone_size: -
cdr3_aa: CASSFSLAGENNEQFF; cdr3_nt: TGTGCCAGCAGCTTCTCCCTAGCGGGGGAAAACAATGAGCAGTTCTTC; d_call: TRBD2; j_call: TRBJ2-1; v_call: TRBV7-9; clone_size: few
cdr3_aa: CASSPLAVSYNEQFF; cdr3_nt: TGTGCCAGCAGCCCACTAGCGGTCTCCTACAATGAGCAGTTCTTC; d_call: TRBD2; j_call: TRBJ2-1; v_call: TRBV5-3; clone_size: -
cdr3_aa: CATSDQDRGNQPQHF; cdr3_nt: TGTGCCACCAGTGACCAGGACAGAGGCAATCAGCCCCAGCATTTT; d_call: -; j_call: TRBJ1-5; v_call: TRBV24-1; clone_size: -
cdr3_aa: CASSQSTGGQSGELFF; cdr3_nt: TGTGCTAGCAGCCAATCCACGGGGGGGCAATCCGGGGAGCTGTTTTTT; d_call: TRBD2; j_call: TRBJ2-2; v_call: TRBV7-7; clone_size: many
cdr3_aa: CASSALDPGFSYNEQFF; cdr3_nt: TGTGCCAGCAGCGCTCTTGATCCAGGGTTCTCCTACAATGAGCAGTTCTTC; d_call: -; j_call: TRBJ2-1; v_call: TRBV5-5; clone_size: -
cdr3_aa: CASSSDRMILNTEAFF; cdr3_nt: TGTGCCAGCAGTTCTGACAGGATGATCCTGAACACTGAAGCTTTCTTT; d_call: -; j_call: TRBJ1-1; v_call: TRBV6-6; clone_size: few
cdr3_aa: CSVERDYTGELFF; cdr3_nt: TGCAGCGTTGAACGTGACTACACCGGGGAGCTGTTTTTT; d_call: -; j_call: TRBJ2-2; v_call: TRBV29-1; clone_size: -
cdr3_aa: CASSSYTDSLGYGYTF; cdr3_nt: TGTGCCAGCAGCTCATATACGGACAGTTTGGGCTATGGCTACACCTTC; d_call: -; j_call: TRBJ1-2; v_call: TRBV7-2; clone_size: many
cdr3_aa: CASSPRQAGGTDTQYF; cdr3_nt: TGTGCCAGCAGCCCCCGACAGGCGGGGGGCACAGATACGCAGTATTTT; d_call: -; j_call: TRBJ2-3; v_call: TRBV7-6; clone_size: many
cdr3_aa: CSALLFMEEAFF; cdr3_nt: TGCAGTGCTTTACTCTTTATGGAGGAAGCTTTCTTT; d_call: -; j_call: TRBJ1-1; v_call: TRBV20-1; clone_size: -
cdr3_aa: CASSLGPPGLGQETQYF; cdr3_nt: TGTGCCAGCAGCTTAGGACCCCCGGGACTAGGGCAAGAGACCCAGTACTTC; d_call: TRBD2; j_call: TRBJ2-5; v_call: TRBV11-2; clone_size: -
cdr3_aa: CASSYELAGGQETQYF; cdr3_nt: TGTGCCAGCAGTTACGAGTTAGCGGGGGGCCAAGAGACCCAGTACTTC; d_call: TRBD2; j_call: TRBJ2-5; v_call: TRBV6-2/TRBV6-3; clone_size: -
cdr3_aa: CASSLGTGVKETQYF; cdr3_nt: TGTGCCAGCAGCTTAGGGACAGGAGTGAAAGAGACCCAGTACTTC; d_call: TRBD1; j_call: TRBJ2-5; v_call: TRBV7-2; clone_size: many
cdr3_aa: CASSQAGRGPLRQNGYTF; cdr3_nt: TGTGCCAGCAGCCAAGCCGGCCGGGGACCCCTCCGACAGAATGGCTACACCTTC; d_call: -; j_call: TRBJ1-2; v_call: TRBV3-1; clone_size: -
cdr3_aa: CASSLPGKDYGYTF; cdr3_nt: TGTGCCAGCAGCTTACCGGGGAAGGACTATGGCTACACCTTC; d_call: -; j_call: TRBJ1-2; v_call: TRBV7-8; clone_size: -
cdr3_aa: CASSPPGFLREGTEAFF; cdr3_nt: TGTGCCAGCTCACCACCGGGTTTCTTGCGAGAAGGGACTGAAGCTTTCTTT; d_call: -; j_call: TRBJ1-1; v_call: TRBV18; clone_size: -
cdr3_aa: CASGPGRSEQYF; cdr3_nt: TGTGCCAGCGGCCCTGGAAGGTCTGAGCAGTACTTC; d_call: -; j_call: TRBJ2-7; v_call: TRBV12-3/TRBV12-4; clone_size: many
cdr3_aa: CAISEEVAVDTQYF; cdr3_nt: TGTGCCATCAGTGAGGAAGTAGCCGTAGATACGCAGTATTTT; d_call: -; j_call: TRBJ2-3; v_call: TRBV10-3; clone_size: -
cdr3_aa: CASGSPLDEQFF; cdr3_nt: TGTGCTAGTGGCTCGCCCTTAGATGAGCAGTTCTTC; d_call: -; j_call: TRBJ2-1; v_call: TRBV12-5; clone_size: few
cdr3_aa: CASSYSYLTSGSSTDTQYF; cdr3_nt: TGTGCCAGCAGTTACTCGTACTTGACTAGCGGGTCCAGCACAGATACGCAGTATTTT; d_call: TRBD2; j_call: TRBJ2-3; v_call: TRBV6-2/TRBV6-3; clone_size: -
cdr3_aa: CASSLGLGETQFF; cdr3_nt: TGTGCCAGCAGCTTAGGATTGGGGGAGACCCAGTTCTTC; d_call: -; j_call: TRBJ2-1; v_call: TRBV7-6; clone_size: -
cdr3_aa: CASSEGSLRGSGNTIYF; cdr3_nt: TGTGCCAGCAGTGAAGGGTCATTAAGGGGTTCTGGAAACACCATATATTTT; d_call: -; j_call: TRBJ1-3; v_call: TRBV6-1; clone_size: few
cdr3_aa: CSVPGQINTEAFF; cdr3_nt: TGCAGCGTACCGGGACAGATAAACACTGAAGCTTTCTTT; d_call: TRBD1; j_call: TRBJ1-1; v_call: TRBV29-1; clone_size: -
cdr3_aa: CASRDRETYNSPLHF; cdr3_nt: TGTGCCAGCAGGGATAGGGAAACCTATAATTCACCCCTCCACTTT; d_call: -; j_call: TRBJ1-6; v_call: TRBV28; clone_size: many
cdr3_aa: CASSSLMGQSGDQSTDTQYF; cdr3_nt: TGTGCCAGCAGCTCCTTAATGGGCCAATCAGGGGATCAGAGCACAGATACGCAGTATTTT; d_call: -; j_call: TRBJ2-3; v_call: TRBV7-3; clone_size: few
cdr3_aa: CASSGQISNQPQHF; cdr3_nt: TGTGCCAGCAGCGGACAGATTAGCAATCAGCCCCAGCATTTT; d_call: -; j_call: TRBJ1-5; v_call: TRBV28; clone_size: few
cdr3_aa: CASSLAEGFGSEAFF; cdr3_nt: TGCGCCAGCAGCTTGGCCGAGGGGTTCGGGTCTGAAGCTTTCTTT; d_call: -; j_call: TRBJ1-1; v_call: TRBV5-1; clone_size: -
cdr3_aa: CASSSGSTPFLYNEQFF; cdr3_nt: TGTGCCAGCAGCTCCGGTTCTACCCCATTCCTTTACAATGAGCAGTTCTTC; d_call: -; j_call: TRBJ2-1; v_call: TRBV6-2/TRBV6-3; clone_size: -
cdr3_aa: CASSPYALSYNEQFF; cdr3_nt: TGTGCCAGTAGTCCTTACGCTCTCTCCTACAATGAGCAGTTCTTC; d_call: -; j_call: TRBJ2-1; v_call: TRBV19; clone_size: few
cdr3_aa: CASQAPTGEGEKLFF; cdr3_nt: TGTGCCAGCCAAGCCCCGACGGGGGAGGGCGAAAAACTGTTTTTT; d_call: -; j_call: TRBJ1-4; v_call: TRBV7-6; clone_size: -
cdr3_aa: CASRPDRLNEQFF; cdr3_nt: TGTGCCAGCAGACCAGACAGGCTGAATGAGCAGTTCTTC; d_call: -; j_call: TRBJ2-1; v_call: TRBV27; clone_size: -
cdr3_aa: CASSIPSSEAGELFF; cdr3_nt: TGTGCCAGTAGTATTCCCTCAAGCGAGGCCGGGGAGCTGTTTTTT; d_call: -; j_call: TRBJ2-2; v_call: TRBV19; clone_size: few
cdr3_aa: CASSQEISSRTDEAFF; cdr3_nt: TGCGCCAGCAGCCAAGAAATTTCGTCGAGGACCGATGAAGCTTTCTTT; d_call: -; j_call: TRBJ1-1; v_call: TRBV4-3; clone_size: -
cdr3_aa: CATSRDRMAVANEKLFF; cdr3_nt: TGTGCCACCAGCAGAGATCGGATGGCGGTAGCTAATGAAAAACTGTTTTTT; d_call: -; j_call: TRBJ1-4; v_call: TRBV15; clone_size: -
cdr3_aa: CASSSGGVSNEQFF; cdr3_nt: TGTGCCAGCAGCTCGGGGGGCGTTAGCAATGAGCAGTTCTTC; d_call: -; j_call: TRBJ2-1; v_call: TRBV7-9; clone_size: few
cdr3_aa: CASSFQRGRGEKLFF; cdr3_nt: TGTGCCAGCAGCTTCCAACGGGGAAGGGGTGAAAAACTGTTTTTT; d_call: -; j_call: TRBJ1-4; v_call: TRBV7-8; clone_size: many
cdr3_aa: CASPTGTGANYGYTF; cdr3_nt: TGTGCCAGCCCCACCGGGACAGGGGCTAACTATGGCTACACCTTC; d_call: TRBD1; j_call: TRBJ1-2; v_call: TRBV5-4; clone_size: -
cdr3_aa: CASSLSSMGYNEQFF; cdr3_nt: TGTGCCAGCAGTTTAAGTTCTATGGGCTACAATGAGCAGTTCTTC; d_call: -; j_call: TRBJ2-1; v_call: TRBV27; clone_size: -
cdr3_aa: CASSGTEQFF; cdr3_nt: TGTGCCAGCAGCGGGACAGAGCAGTTCTTC; d_call: -; j_call: TRBJ2-1; v_call: TRBV9; clone_size: -
cdr3_aa: CASSPSERGYNEQFF; cdr3_nt: TGTGCCAGCAGCCCCTCCGAGCGGGGGTACAATGAGCAGTTCTTC; d_call: TRBD2; j_call: TRBJ2-1; v_call: TRBV7-9; clone_size: -
cdr3_aa: CASSRRDRPGNTEAFF; cdr3_nt: TGTGCCAGCAGCCGAAGGGACAGACCTGGGAACACTGAAGCTTTCTTT; d_call: TRBD1; j_call: TRBJ1-1; v_call: TRBV5-8; clone_size: few
cdr3_aa: CATRLAGGHYEQFF; cdr3_nt: TGTGCCACCCGACTAGCGGGGGGGCATTATGAGCAGTTCTTC; d_call: TRBD2; j_call: TRBJ2-1; v_call: TRBV10-3; clone_size: -
cdr3_aa: CASNRLVPSYNEQFF; cdr3_nt: TGTGCCAGCAACCGACTAGTACCCTCCTACAATGAGCAGTTCTTC; d_call: -; j_call: TRBJ2-1; v_call: TRBV2; clone_size: -